The clone carrying this T cell receptor (beta chain) was recorded only once. These data originate in a study of blood T cell repertoires in COVID-19. About the research overall: Specimens from acute and convalescent COVID-19 originated in the United States, Italy and Spain.

In the original workflow: It was from reference gene primer amplification that nucleated cell counts were estimated. The table came from immunoSEQ multiplex PCR; TCRdb's copy has only in-frame clones and leaves some out. That table supplies the V and J calls and clone size; D and trimming were determined from the DNA. This sample has approximately 110,000 clones, with over 70% found just once. V was trimmed by 4 bases and J by 4 bases, leaving 10 bases between them. CDR1 is SGHDN, CDR2 FVKESK, per germline. This CDR3 has 14 residues. This clonotype was sampled from a human donor in a cohort sampled during active or convalescent COVID-19. The chain is built from TRBV14 and TRBJ1-4; TRBD1 is a possible D gene (6 bases). Sequences were obtained from peripheral blood. The DNA for the CDR3 is TGTGCCAGCAGCCGGGGGCAGGGTAATGAAAAACTGTTTTTT. Amino acids: CASSRGQGNEKLFF.